One T cell receptor (beta chain) is described in this entry. Its antigen is unknown. There are no base qualities to consult, and no much larger clone falls within one base. The data were taken from a study of blood T cell repertoires in COVID-19 (dated by TCRdb to about 2020). With respect to the entire study: The collaborator samples originated in the United States, Italy and Spain and spanned the acute and convalescent phases of COVID-19. The material from the prospective study consisted of cDNA or gDNA derived from T cells, B-cell-depleted T cells, or PBMCs. The dataset comprised deeply sampled blood TCRbeta repertoires from subjects exposed to, actively infected with, or recovered from COVID-19. The repertoires were released in a freely available public database intended as a resource for research on the immune response to SARS-CoV-2. Samples were obtained from the ongoing ImmuneRACE study (first 160 participants) and from 1,254 subjects provided by 6 global collaborators. The sample metadata nearly always contained a de-identified subject ID, COVID-19 status, age in years and sex. Where available, HLA class I and class II types were obtained from metadata supplied by the sample provider rather than from assay-based typing. General conclusions and limits of the study: The amount of clinical and demographic metadata varied by source and participant and was provided uncurated.

The germline V gene provides CDR1 MNHEY and CDR2 SVGAGI. Spanning cysteine to phenylalanine, the CDR3 consists of 14 amino acids. Here the CDR3 DNA is all that survives: 42 bases in frame from base 1. V sheds 5 bases and J sheds 19 bases, leaving 24 bases between their ends. TCRbeta CDR3 regions were amplified from genomic DNA by means of the immunoSEQ Assay, a bias-controlled multiplex PCR. Per the source publication's procedure: The number of nucleated cells in each sample was estimated from the amplification of reference gene primers within the assay. To quantify the absolute abundance of each unique TCRbeta CDR3 rearrangement, sequence reads were collapsed and filtered. For each sample, productive Simpson clonality was calculated as the square root of Simpson's diversity index over productive rearrangements. This immuneACCESS table, as held by TCRdb, lists in-frame sequences with V and J called but not all clones. Of the missing ones, under half trace to an unresolved V gene in checked studies; the others have no known cause. The DNA gave D and trimming, while V, J and clone size come from that table. This sample lists nearly 250,000 clones; around 86% were detected once. 1.6% of the sample is held by the ten biggest clonotypes.

A second Seattle source provided samples from volunteer blood donors who had recovered from COVID-19. The collaborating institutions used their own protocols to collect whole blood in K2EDTA tubes. For TCRbeta analysis, collaborators shipped samples in one of three forms: frozen whole blood, isolated PBMCs, or DNA extracted from either of those sample types. This clonotype originated in a woman aged 55-70 years who had recovered from COVID-19. In this chain, TRBV6-5 is recombined with TRBJ1-6, and possibly TRBD1, on 6 matching bases. Sequencing was done on a sample of peripheral blood. In nucleotide form, the sequence is TGTGCCAGCAGTCTCGAGGTCCGACAGGCCACGCGGCACTTT. Its product reads: CASSLEVRQATRHF.